This T cell receptor beta chain was identified in a study of T cell changes during pregnancy in multiple sclerosis. With 4 bases removed from V and 1 base from J, the gap between germline ends came to 10 bases. The CDR3 sequence is 15 residues long. Germline V gene lookup returns CDR1 SGHNT and CDR2 YENEEA. Method: immunoSEQ multiplex PCR; TCRdb's copy keeps in-frame clones and lacks some. The data show approximately 90,000 clones, 90% to 95% seen once. The receptor was isolated from a female donor with multiple sclerosis, enrolled in a pregnancy study. The V call is TRBV11-3, the J call TRBJ2-2; D possibly corresponds to TRBD2 (6 bases). Specimen: peripheral blood, collected in the first trimester of pregnancy. Written as DNA, the CDR3 is TGTGCCAGCAGCTCGGGACTTAGGAACACCGGGGAGCTGTTTTTT. The encoded protein is CASSSGLRNTGELFF.